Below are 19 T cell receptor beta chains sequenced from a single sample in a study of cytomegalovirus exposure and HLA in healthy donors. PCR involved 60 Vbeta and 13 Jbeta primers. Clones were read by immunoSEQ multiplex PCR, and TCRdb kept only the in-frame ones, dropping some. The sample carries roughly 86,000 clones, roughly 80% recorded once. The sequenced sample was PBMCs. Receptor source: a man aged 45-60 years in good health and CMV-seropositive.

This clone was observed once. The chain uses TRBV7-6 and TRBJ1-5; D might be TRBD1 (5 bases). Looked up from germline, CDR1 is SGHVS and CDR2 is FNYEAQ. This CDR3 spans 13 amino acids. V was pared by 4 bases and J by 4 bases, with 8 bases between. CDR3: CASSSRANQPQHF. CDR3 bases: TGTGCCAGCAGCTCCAGGGCGAATCAGCCCCAGCATTTT.

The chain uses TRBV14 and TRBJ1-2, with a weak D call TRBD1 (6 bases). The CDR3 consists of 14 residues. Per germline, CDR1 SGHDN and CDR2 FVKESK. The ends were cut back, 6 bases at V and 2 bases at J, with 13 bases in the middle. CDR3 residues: CASRQTGNNYGYTF. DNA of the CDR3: TGTGCCAGCAGACAAACAGGGAACAACTATGGCTACACCTTC. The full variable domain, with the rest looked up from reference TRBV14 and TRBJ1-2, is EAGVTQFPSHSVIEKGQTVTLRCDPISGHDNLYWYRRVMGKEIKFLLHFVKESKQDESGMPNNRFLAERTGGTYSTLKVQPAELEDSGVYFCASRQTGNNYGYTFGSGTRLTVV.

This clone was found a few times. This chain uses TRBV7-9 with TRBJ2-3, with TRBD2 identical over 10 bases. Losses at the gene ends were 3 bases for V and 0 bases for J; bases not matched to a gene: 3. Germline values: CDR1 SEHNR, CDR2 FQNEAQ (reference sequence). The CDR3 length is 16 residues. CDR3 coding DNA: TGTGCCAGCAGCTTTCTAGCGGGGGTGAGCACAGATACGCAGTATTTT. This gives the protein CASSFLAGVSTDTQYF.

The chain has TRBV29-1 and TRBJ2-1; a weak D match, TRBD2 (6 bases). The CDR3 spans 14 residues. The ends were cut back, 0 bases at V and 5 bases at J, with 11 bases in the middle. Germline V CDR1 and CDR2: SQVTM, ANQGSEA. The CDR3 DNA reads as TGCAGCGTTGAAGAACTAGCTAGCAACAATGAGCAGTTCTTC. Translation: CSVEELASNNEQFF.

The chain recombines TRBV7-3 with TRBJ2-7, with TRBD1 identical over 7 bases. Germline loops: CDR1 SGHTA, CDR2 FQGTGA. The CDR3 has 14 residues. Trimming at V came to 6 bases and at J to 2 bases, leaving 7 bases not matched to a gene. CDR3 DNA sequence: TGTGCCAGCAGTATTGACAGGGATACCTACGAGCAGTACTTC. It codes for CASSIDRDTYEQYF. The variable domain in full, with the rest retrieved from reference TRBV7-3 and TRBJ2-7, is GAGVSQTPSNKVTEKGKYVELRCDPISGHTALYWYRQSLGQGPEFLIYFQGTGAADDSGLPNDRFFAVRPEGSVSTLKIQRTERGDSAVYLCASSIDRDTYEQYFGPGTRLTVT.

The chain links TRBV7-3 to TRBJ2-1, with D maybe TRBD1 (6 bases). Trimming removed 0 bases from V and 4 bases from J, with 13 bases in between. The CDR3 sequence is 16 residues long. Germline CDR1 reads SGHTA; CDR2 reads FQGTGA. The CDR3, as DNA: TGTGCCAGCAGCTTAACGGGGACAAAAACTTACAATGAGCAGTTCTTC. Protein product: CASSLTGTKTYNEQFF.

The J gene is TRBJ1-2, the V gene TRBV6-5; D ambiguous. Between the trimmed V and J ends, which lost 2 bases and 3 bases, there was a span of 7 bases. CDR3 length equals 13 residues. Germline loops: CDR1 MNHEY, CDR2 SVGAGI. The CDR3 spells CASSYRAHYGYTF. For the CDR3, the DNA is TGTGCCAGCAGTTACCGCGCCCACTATGGCTACACCTTC.

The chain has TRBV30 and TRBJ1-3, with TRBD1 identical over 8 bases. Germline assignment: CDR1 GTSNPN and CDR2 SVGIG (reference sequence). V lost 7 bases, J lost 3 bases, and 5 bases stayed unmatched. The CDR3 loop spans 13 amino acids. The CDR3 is CASGTGGGNTIYF. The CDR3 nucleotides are TGTGCCTCGGGGACAGGAGGTGGAAACACCATATATTTT.

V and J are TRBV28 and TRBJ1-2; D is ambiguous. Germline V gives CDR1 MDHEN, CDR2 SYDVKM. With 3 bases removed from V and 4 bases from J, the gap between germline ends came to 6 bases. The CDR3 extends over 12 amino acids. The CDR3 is CASSLAIYGYTF. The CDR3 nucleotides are TGTGCCAGCAGTTTGGCCATCTATGGCTACACCTTC.

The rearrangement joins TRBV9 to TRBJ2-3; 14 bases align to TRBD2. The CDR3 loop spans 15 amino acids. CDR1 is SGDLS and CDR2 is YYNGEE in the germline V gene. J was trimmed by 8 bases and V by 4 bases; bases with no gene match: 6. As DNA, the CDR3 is TGTGCCAGCAGCCCGGGACTAGCGGGGGCGACTACGCAGTATTTT. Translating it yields CASSPGLAGATTQYF.

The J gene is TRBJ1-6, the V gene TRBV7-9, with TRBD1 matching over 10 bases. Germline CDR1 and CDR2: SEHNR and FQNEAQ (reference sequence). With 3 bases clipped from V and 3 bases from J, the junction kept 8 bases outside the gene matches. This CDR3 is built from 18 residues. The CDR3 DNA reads TGTGCCAGCAGCTTGGATTCGACAGGGGGCATCTATAATTCACCCCTCCACTTT. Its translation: CASSLDSTGGIYNSPLHF.

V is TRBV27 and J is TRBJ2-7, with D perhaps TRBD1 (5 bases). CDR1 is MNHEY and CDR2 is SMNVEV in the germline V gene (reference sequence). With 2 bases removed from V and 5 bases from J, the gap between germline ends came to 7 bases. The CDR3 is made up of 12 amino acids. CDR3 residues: CASSLMGHEQYF. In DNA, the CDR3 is TGTGCCAGCAGTTTAATGGGGCACGAGCAGTACTTC.

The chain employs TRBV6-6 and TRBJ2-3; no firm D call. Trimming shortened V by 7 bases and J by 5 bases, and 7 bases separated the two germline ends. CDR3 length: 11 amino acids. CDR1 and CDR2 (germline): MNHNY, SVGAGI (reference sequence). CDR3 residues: CASTQKDTQYF. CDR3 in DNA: TGTGCCAGCACCCAGAAAGATACGCAGTATTTT.

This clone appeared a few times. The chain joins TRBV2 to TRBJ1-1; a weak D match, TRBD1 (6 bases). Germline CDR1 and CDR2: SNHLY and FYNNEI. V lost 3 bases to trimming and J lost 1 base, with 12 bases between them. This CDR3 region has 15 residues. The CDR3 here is CASSDMGAGNTEAFF. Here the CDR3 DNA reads TGTGCCAGCAGTGATATGGGGGCCGGGAACACTGAAGCTTTCTTT.

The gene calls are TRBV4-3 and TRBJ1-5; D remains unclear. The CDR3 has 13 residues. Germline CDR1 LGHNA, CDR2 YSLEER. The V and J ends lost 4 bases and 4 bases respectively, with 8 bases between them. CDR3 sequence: CASSRSGNQPQHF. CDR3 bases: TGCGCCAGCAGCCGCAGCGGGAATCAGCCCCAGCATTTT.

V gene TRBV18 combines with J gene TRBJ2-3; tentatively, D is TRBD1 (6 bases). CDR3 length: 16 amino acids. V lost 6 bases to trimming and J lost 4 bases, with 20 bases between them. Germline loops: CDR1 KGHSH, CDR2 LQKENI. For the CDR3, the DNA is TGTGCCAGCTCCCCGGATCGGTCAGGGGCTGCAGATACGCAGTATTTT. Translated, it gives CASSPDRSGAADTQYF.

CDR3 loop: CAISETPGSGANVLTF. Here the CDR3 DNA reads TGTGCCATCAGTGAGACACCAGGGTCTGGGGCCAACGTCCTGACTTTC. The chain couples TRBV10-3 to TRBJ2-6, with a weak D call TRBD1 (5 bases). CDR3 length equals 16 residues. Trimming shortened V by 2 bases and J by 1 base, and 9 bases separated the two germline ends. CDR1 and CDR2 from the germline V gene are ENHRY and SYGVKD.

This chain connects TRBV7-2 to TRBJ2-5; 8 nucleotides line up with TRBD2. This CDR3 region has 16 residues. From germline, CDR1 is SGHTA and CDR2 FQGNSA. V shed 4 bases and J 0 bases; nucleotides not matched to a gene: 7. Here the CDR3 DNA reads TGTGCCAGCAGCTCTACACGGACTAGCTACCAAGAGACCCAGTACTTC. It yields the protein CASSSTRTSYQETQYF.

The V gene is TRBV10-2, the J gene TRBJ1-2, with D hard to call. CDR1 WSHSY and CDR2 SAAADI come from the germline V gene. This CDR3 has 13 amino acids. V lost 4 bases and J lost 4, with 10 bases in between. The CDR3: CASSGQFGYGYTF. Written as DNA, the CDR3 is TGCGCCAGCAGTGGGCAATTTGGCTATGGCTACACCTTC.